The 12 T cell receptor beta chains below all came from one sample that was sequenced in a study of early T cells in non-severe SARS-CoV-2 infection. Using its own MiXCR run on the 5' RACE reads, TCRdb lists one record per CDR3 protein. Of tens of thousands of distinct CDR3 sequences listed, about 9.9% are singletons. The specimen sequenced was whole blood. These receptors were collected from an adult who was a healthcare worker with PCR-confirmed SARS-CoV-2 infection or an uninfected control (not recorded which).

This clonotype was observed many times. This chain connects TRBV12-3 or TRBV12-4 to TRBJ1-5, with D unclear. V was cut by 3 bases and J by 1 base, with 4 bases left in between. This CDR3 has 13 amino acids. In nucleotides, the CDR3 is TGTGCCAGCAGTTTGCGGAGCAATCAGCCCCAGCATTTT. Translated, it gives CASSLRSNQPQHF.

The chain has TRBV6-2 or TRBV6-3 and TRBJ1-5, with 9 positions matching TRBD1. Per germline, CDR1 MNHEY and CDR2 SVGEGT. This CDR3 is 15 amino acids long. V trimming: 7 bases; J trimming: 0 bases; junction bases outside the gene matches: 4. The DNA of the CDR3 is TGTGCCAGCACGGACAGGGGTTATAGCAATCAGCCCCAGCATTTT. Translation gives CASTDRGYSNQPQHF.

The chain joins TRBV24-1 to TRBJ2-3; 10 bases line up with TRBD2. Germline assignment: CDR1 KGHDR and CDR2 SFDVKD. The V and J ends lost 9 bases and 2 bases, in that order; junction bases with no gene match: 13. This CDR3 comprises 17 residues. The CDR3 nucleotides read TGTGCCACCGCCCAAGGAGCGGGGGGGAGCTACACAGATACGCAGTATTTT. This encodes CATAQGAGGSYTDTQYF.

This clonotype was seen only a few times. The chain links TRBV11-2 to TRBJ2-1; TRBD2 might be the D (6 bases). This CDR3 contains 15 residues. Per germline, CDR1 SGHAT and CDR2 FQNNGV. V lost 2 bases to trimming and J lost 4 bases, with 12 bases between them. The CDR3 sequence is CASSLLTGRYNEQFF. For the CDR3, the DNA is TGTGCCAGCAGCTTATTGACGGGGAGGTACAATGAGCAGTTCTTC.

This clonotype was picked up many times. The chain employs TRBV10-3 and TRBJ2-3; D might be TRBD1 (6 bases). Germline V lookup: CDR1 ENHRY, CDR2 SYGVKD. The length of the CDR3 is 13 residues. Trimming cost V 11 bases and J 5 bases, with 17 bases left between them. The CDR3 reads CAVPGHQGDTQYF. CDR3 bases: TGTGCCGTCCCGGGACACCAGGGAGATACGCAGTATTTT.

This clonotype has a count of ten or more. The rearrangement links TRBV7-9 to TRBJ1-1; 7 positions match TRBD1. This CDR3 is built from 16 residues. With 1 base clipped from V and 0 bases from J, the junction kept 5 bases outside the gene matches. Looked up from germline, CDR1 is SEHNR and CDR2 is FQNEAQ (reference sequence). In DNA, the CDR3 is TGTGCCAGCAGCTTAGAGGGACAGCTCATGAACACTGAAGCTTTCTTT. It yields the protein CASSLEGQLMNTEAFF.

This clonotype occurred many times. The chain employs TRBV12-3 or TRBV12-4 and TRBJ2-3, with 12 bases lining up with TRBD2. Trimming took 6 bases from V and 5 from J; bases not matched to a gene: 6. There are 15 residues in the CDR3. The CDR3 nucleotides read TGTGCCAGCAGCTCGACTAGCGGGGGCCTAGATACGCAGTATTTT. Translating it yields CASSSTSGGLDTQYF.

This clonotype was seen ten or more times. This rearrangement joins TRBV19 to TRBJ1-5; possible D gene TRBD1, 5 bases. Per germline, CDR1 LNHDA and CDR2 SQIVND (reference sequence). Trimming cost V 5 bases and J 2 bases, with 13 bases left between them. This CDR3 comprises 15 residues. CDR3 coding DNA: TGTGCCAGTAGTCACCCCGGGGACGGCAATCAGCCCCAGCATTTT. Its protein is CASSHPGDGNQPQHF.

This clonotype was found a few times. V and J are TRBV7-2 and TRBJ2-3, with 11 nucleotides matching TRBD2. The CDR3 covers 14 residues. V shed 4 bases, J shed 7 bases, and the junction held 4 bases outside the gene matches. CDR1 is SGHTA and CDR2 is FQGNSA in the germline V gene. CDR3 sequence: CASSSGTSGNTQYF. DNA for the CDR3: TGTGCCAGCAGCTCCGGGACTAGCGGCAATACGCAGTATTTT. Full variable domain (rest looked up from reference TRBV7-2 and TRBJ2-3): GAGVSQSPSNKVTEKGKDVELRCDPISGHTALYWYRQSLGQGLEFLIYFQGNSAPDKSGLPSDRFSAERTGGSVSTLTIQRTQQEDSAVYLCASSSGTSGNTQYFGPGTRLTVL.

V and J are TRBV4-3 and TRBJ2-3; D uncertain. This CDR3 comprises 15 residues. The germline CDR1 and CDR2 sequences are LGHNA and YSLEER. V gave up 0 bases and J gave up 2 bases, with 9 bases separating them. CDR3 amino acids: CASSQDIGITDTQYF. The CDR3 DNA reads as TGCGCCAGCAGCCAAGATATAGGAATCACAGATACGCAGTATTTT.

There are many counts of this clonotype. This chain uses TRBV6-6 with TRBJ1-1; no clear D. V lost 6 bases and J 3 bases, leaving 14 bases between the germline ends. CDR1 and CDR2 from the germline V gene are MNHNY and SVGAGI (reference sequence). The CDR3 sequence is 14 residues long. CDR3 loop: CASSFAGFDTEAFF. The DNA for the CDR3 is TGTGCCAGCAGCTTCGCGGGGTTTGACACTGAAGCTTTCTTT.

This clonotype was seen ten or more times. The chain links TRBV7-6 to TRBJ2-7, with unresolved D. Germline V lookup: CDR1 SGHVS, CDR2 FNYEAQ. Deletions cut 5 bases from V and 0 bases from J, with 17 bases between. The CDR3 totals 16 residues. CDR3: CASSPVVAASSYEQYF. As DNA, the CDR3 is TGTGCCAGCAGCCCCGTCGTGGCGGCGAGCTCCTACGAGCAGTACTTC.